The next 20 T cell receptor beta chains were all read from a single sample in a study of blood T cell repertoires in COVID-19. Clones were sequenced by immunoSEQ multiplex PCR, and TCRdb holds only the in-frame ones, with some missing. The data contain 250,000 to 400,000 clones, 85% to 90% of them singletons. The specimen sequenced was peripheral blood. All receptors derive from a woman in her 30s with COVID-19, enrolled during active disease.

The V call is TRBV18, the J call TRBJ1-4; possibly TRBD1 for D (6 bases). Germline V lookup: CDR1 KGHSH, CDR2 LQKENI. V was shortened by 0 bases and J by 3 bases, with 8 bases between the two germline ends. The CDR3 loop spans 15 amino acids. CDR3 protein: CASSPPGAANEKLFF. The CDR3 DNA sequence: TGTGCCAGCTCACCACCGGGGGCAGCTAATGAAAAACTGTTTTTT.

The J gene is TRBJ1-2, the V gene TRBV11-2, with 7 positions matching TRBD1. The CDR3 contains 15 residues. Germline loops: CDR1 SGHAT, CDR2 FQNNGV. J lost 5 bases, V lost 5 bases, and 11 bases had no gene match. CDR3 in amino acids: CASSLLEGGMYGYTF. The CDR3 bases are TGTGCCAGCAGCCTTCTGGAAGGGGGCATGTATGGCTACACCTTC.

Notes on this clone: This sample also contains other DNA sequences that code for the same CDR3. The rearrangement joins TRBV7-9 to TRBJ2-7; no definite D call. The CDR3 covers 13 residues. V gave up 3 bases and J gave up 0 bases, with 6 bases separating them. Germline V gene sequence: CDR1 SEHNR, CDR2 FQNEAQ (reference sequence). Written as DNA, the CDR3 is TGTGCCAGCAGCTTTCCTAGCTCCTACGAGCAGTACTTC. Residues: CASSFPSSYEQYF.

The chain couples TRBV24-1 to TRBJ2-5, with TRBD1 identical over 8 bases. The CDR3 covers 15 residues. Germline V CDR1 and CDR2: KGHDR, SFDVKD. Trimming cost V 6 bases and J 7 bases; bases outside gene matches: 12. The CDR3 nucleotides are TGTGCCACCAGTAACTCGGGACAGGACGGGAGGACCCAGTACTTC. This gives the protein CATSNSGQDGRTQYF.

In its sample, this clone was seen many times. This chain connects TRBV19 to TRBJ2-7; 7 nucleotides agree with TRBD2. Trimming at V came to 2 bases and at J to 0 bases, leaving 1 base not matched to a gene. The CDR3 sequence is 14 residues long. CDR1 and CDR2 (germline): LNHDA, SQIVND (reference sequence). The CDR3 here is CASSISGASYEQYF. The CDR3 region has the DNA TGTGCCAGTAGTATAAGCGGGGCCTCCTACGAGCAGTACTTC. The whole variable domain, filled in from reference TRBV19 and TRBJ2-7, reads DGGITQSPKYLFRKEGQNVTLSCEQNLNHDAMYWYRQDPGQGLRLIYYSQIVNDFQKGDIAEGYSVSREKKESFPLTVTSAQKNPTAFYLCASSISGASYEQYFGPGTRLTVT.

The V and J genes are TRBV29-1 and TRBJ2-7; TRBD2 is a possible D gene (5 bases). The germline CDR1 and CDR2 sequences are SQVTM and ANQGSEA. The CDR3 is 14 residues long. Trimming removed 7 bases from V and 2 bases from J, with 18 bases in between. The CDR3 is CSATKGSSPYEQYF. The CDR3, as DNA: TGCAGCGCCACAAAAGGGAGTAGCCCCTACGAGCAGTACTTC.

Here the CDR3 DNA reads TGTGCCAGCAGTTTATGGATCTCGGGGGACAATGAGCAGTTCTTC. Its translation is CASSLWISGDNEQFF. The chain couples TRBV28 to TRBJ2-1; D might be TRBD2 (6 bases). V was shortened by 0 bases and J by 5 bases, with 11 bases between the two germline ends. The CDR3 length is 15 residues. The germline V gene has CDR1 MDHEN and CDR2 SYDVKM.

The gene calls are TRBV6-5 and TRBJ1-5; TRBD1 is a possible D gene (5 bases). V was cut by 6 bases and J by 4 bases, with 13 bases left in between. The CDR3 totals 14 residues. Germline values: CDR1 MNHEY, CDR2 SVGAGI. The chain's CDR3 is CASSLTGYNQPQHF. As DNA, the CDR3 is TGTGCCAGCAGCCTAACAGGTTATAATCAGCCCCAGCATTTT.

This chain links TRBV5-4 with TRBJ2-2, with TRBD2 matching 14 bases. The length of the CDR3 is 17 residues. From germline, CDR1 is SGHNT and CDR2 YYREEE (reference sequence). After removal of 0 bases from V and 4 bases from J, the junction contained 2 bases not matched to a gene. CDR3 loop: CASSLGLAGGGTGELFF. CDR3 nucleotides: TGTGCCAGCAGCTTGGGACTAGCGGGAGGGGGCACCGGGGAGCTGTTTTTT.

The chain carries TRBV5-1 and TRBJ2-3, with 7 bases lining up with TRBD1. CDR1 is SGHRS, CDR2 YFSETQ, per germline. The J segment lost 2 bases and the V segment lost 3 bases, leaving 12 bases of the junction unmatched. The CDR3 contains 17 residues. In nucleotides, the CDR3 is TGCGCCAGCAGCTACATATTATTGACAGGGTCCACAGATACGCAGTATTTT. Translation gives CASSYILLTGSTDTQYF.

The chain has TRBV19 and TRBJ1-4; D not resolved. Germline V gives CDR1 LNHDA, CDR2 SQIVND (reference sequence). V was clipped by 4 bases and J by 0 bases, with 9 bases between them. CDR3 length equals 15 residues. As DNA, the CDR3 is TGTGCCAGTAGTACTGACTCCGCAACTAATGAAAAACTGTTTTTT. Amino acids: CASSTDSATNEKLFF.

This clone was observed a handful of times. This chain connects TRBV7-2 to TRBJ2-2; 12 bases are shared with TRBD2. V lost 4 bases, J lost 6 bases, and 12 bases stayed unmatched. The CDR3 is 18 amino acids. CDR1 and CDR2 (germline): SGHTA, FQGNSA. CDR3 DNA sequence: TGTGCCAGCAGCTCCCTAGCGGGAGGGACATCCGGTCCCGGGGAGCTGTTTTTT. It specifies CASSSLAGGTSGPGELFF.

The sample holds one count of this clone. The V call is TRBV18, the J call TRBJ2-7; perhaps TRBD2 as D (5 bases). This CDR3 comprises 12 residues. Germline V gene data show CDR1 as KGHSH and CDR2 as LQKENI. Trimming cost V 5 bases and J 7 bases, with 12 bases left between them. This CDR3 is CASSATLGEQYF. In nucleotides, the CDR3 is TGTGCCAGCTCAGCGACACTAGGGGAGCAGTACTTC.

This clone is a singleton in its sample. The V call is TRBV7-9, the J call TRBJ1-4; possible D gene TRBD1, 6 bases. With 4 bases removed from V and 8 bases from J, the gap between germline ends came to 11 bases. There are 13 residues in the CDR3. From germline, CDR1 is SEHNR and CDR2 FQNEAQ (reference sequence). CDR3 loop: CASSWTEHEKLFF. The CDR3 region has the DNA TGTGCCAGCAGCTGGACAGAGCACGAAAAACTGTTTTTT.

This clone was seen only once. This rearrangement joins TRBV7-8 to TRBJ1-3; D is ambiguous. The germline CDR1 and CDR2 sequences are SGHVS and FQNEAQ. Trimming took off 5 bases at V and 0 bases at J, with 14 bases between the two ends. CDR3 length: 16 residues. In DNA form, the CDR3 reads TGTGCCAGCAGCCCAACGGCGGCTCGCTCTGGAAACACCATATATTTT. This codes for CASSPTAARSGNTIYF. Variable domain in full (rest from reference TRBV7-8 and TRBJ1-3): GAGVSQSPRYKVAKRGQDVALRCDPISGHVSLFWYQQALGQGPEFLTYFQNEAQLDKSGLPSDRFFAERPEGSVSTLKIQRTQQEDSAVYLCASSPTAARSGNTIYFGEGSWLTVV.

The chain recombines TRBV28 with TRBJ1-1; D remains unclear. Germline-derived CDR1 and CDR2 are MDHEN and SYDVKM. Trimming shortened V by 2 bases and J by 2 bases, and 9 bases separated the two germline ends. The CDR3 spans 14 residues. The CDR3 DNA reads as TGTGCCAGCAGTTTAGTCGGCGGAAACACTGAAGCTTTCTTT. Translation gives CASSLVGGNTEAFF.

The rearrangement links TRBV7-3 to TRBJ2-2; the D is unclear. Germline values: CDR1 SGHTA, CDR2 FQGTGA. V was cut by 4 bases and J by 3 bases, with 6 bases left in between. This CDR3 spans 13 amino acids. This CDR3 reads CASSSSYTGELFF. DNA of the CDR3: TGTGCCAGCAGCTCCTCCTACACCGGGGAGCTGTTTTTT. The full variable domain, with the rest looked up from reference TRBV7-3 and TRBJ2-2, is GAGVSQTPSNKVTEKGKYVELRCDPISGHTALYWYRQSLGQGPEFLIYFQGTGAADDSGLPNDRFFAVRPEGSVSTLKIQRTERGDSAVYLCASSSSYTGELFFGEGSRLTVL.

The genes are TRBV27 and TRBJ1-6; D is uncertain. The V and J ends lost 5 bases and 7 bases respectively, with 15 bases between them. The CDR3 covers 15 residues. CDR1 MNHEY and CDR2 SMNVEV come from the germline V gene (reference sequence). CDR3 in amino acids: CASSEVLSGNSPLHF. In DNA form, the CDR3 reads TGTGCCAGCAGTGAAGTTCTAAGCGGGAATTCACCCCTCCACTTT.

The chain carries TRBV11-3 and TRBJ2-1; D is possibly TRBD2 (5 bases). V lost 1 base, J lost 8 bases, and 18 bases lay in between. Germline CDR1 and CDR2: SGHNT and YENEEA. This CDR3 has 16 residues. The CDR3 region has the DNA TGTGCCAGCAGCTTAGCGGCTAGCCGAGATTGGGATGAGCAGTTCTTC. Translated: CASSLAASRDWDEQFF.

The chain links TRBV7-9 to TRBJ1-2; the match to TRBD1 covers 7 bases. This CDR3 comprises 15 residues. CDR1 and CDR2 (germline): SEHNR, FQNEAQ (reference sequence). V was clipped by 4 bases and J by 1 base; unmatched bases: 6. The CDR3 DNA sequence: TGTGCCAGCAGCTCCGGGACAGATTTTAACTATGGCTACACCTTC. It specifies CASSSGTDFNYGYTF.